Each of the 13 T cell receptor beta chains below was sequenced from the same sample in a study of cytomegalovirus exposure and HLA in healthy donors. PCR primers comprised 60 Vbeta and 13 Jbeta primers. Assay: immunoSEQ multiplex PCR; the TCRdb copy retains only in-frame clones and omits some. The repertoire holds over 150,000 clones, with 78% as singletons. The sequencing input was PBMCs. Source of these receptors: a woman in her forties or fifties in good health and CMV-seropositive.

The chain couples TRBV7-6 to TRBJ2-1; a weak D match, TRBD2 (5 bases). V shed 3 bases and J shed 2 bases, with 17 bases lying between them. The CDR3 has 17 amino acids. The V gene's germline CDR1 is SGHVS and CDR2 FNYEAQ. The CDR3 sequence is CASSLAPPGEPYNEQFF. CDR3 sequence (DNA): TGTGCCAGCAGCTTGGCCCCTCCCGGGGAACCCTACAATGAGCAGTTCTTC.

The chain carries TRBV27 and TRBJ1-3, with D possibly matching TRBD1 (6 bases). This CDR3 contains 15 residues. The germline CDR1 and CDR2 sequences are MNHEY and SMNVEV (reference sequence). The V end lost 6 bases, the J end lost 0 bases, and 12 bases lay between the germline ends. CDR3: CASRSRGSSGNTIYF. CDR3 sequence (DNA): TGTGCCAGCAGGTCAAGGGGGAGCTCTGGAAACACCATATATTTT.

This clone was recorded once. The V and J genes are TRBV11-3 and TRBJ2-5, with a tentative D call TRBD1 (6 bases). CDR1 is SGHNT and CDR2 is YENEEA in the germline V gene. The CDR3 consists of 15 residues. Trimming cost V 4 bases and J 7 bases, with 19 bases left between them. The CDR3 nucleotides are TGTGCCAGCAGCTCTCGGGACACAGCCTGGGGGACCCAGTACTTC. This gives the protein CASSSRDTAWGTQYF.

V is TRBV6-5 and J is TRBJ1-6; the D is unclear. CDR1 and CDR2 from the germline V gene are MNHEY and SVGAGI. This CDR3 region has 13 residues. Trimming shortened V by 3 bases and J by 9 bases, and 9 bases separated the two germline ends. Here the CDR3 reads CASSYEHSSPLHF. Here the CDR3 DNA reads TGTGCCAGCAGTTATGAGCACAGTTCACCCCTCCACTTT.

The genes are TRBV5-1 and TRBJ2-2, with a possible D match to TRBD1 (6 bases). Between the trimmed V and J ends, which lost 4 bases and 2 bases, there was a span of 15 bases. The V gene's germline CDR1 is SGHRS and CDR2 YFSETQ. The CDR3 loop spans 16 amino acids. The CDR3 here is CASSNLGGGNTGELFF. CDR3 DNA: TGCGCCAGCAGCAACTTAGGGGGTGGTAACACCGGGGAGCTGTTTTTT.

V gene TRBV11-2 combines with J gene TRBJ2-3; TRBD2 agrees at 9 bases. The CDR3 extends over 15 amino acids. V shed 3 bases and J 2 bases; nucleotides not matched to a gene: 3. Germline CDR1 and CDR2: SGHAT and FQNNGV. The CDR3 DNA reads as TGTGCCAGCAGCTTTAGCGGGGGATTCACAGATACGCAGTATTTT. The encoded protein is CASSFSGGFTDTQYF. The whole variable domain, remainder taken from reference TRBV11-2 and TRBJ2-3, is EAGVAQSPRYKIIEKRQSVAFWCNPISGHATLYWYQQILGQGPKLLIQFQNNGVVDDSQLPKDRFSAERLKGVDSTLKIQPAKLEDSAVYLCASSFSGGFTDTQYFGPGTRLTVL.

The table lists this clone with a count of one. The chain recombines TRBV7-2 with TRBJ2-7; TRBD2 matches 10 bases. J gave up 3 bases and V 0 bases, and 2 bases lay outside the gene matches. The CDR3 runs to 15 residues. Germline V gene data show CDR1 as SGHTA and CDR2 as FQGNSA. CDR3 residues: CASSLAASGSYEQYF. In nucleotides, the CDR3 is TGTGCCAGCAGCTTAGCCGCTAGCGGGAGCTACGAGCAGTACTTC. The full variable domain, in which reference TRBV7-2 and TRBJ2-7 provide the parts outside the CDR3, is GAGVSQSPSNKVTEKGKDVELRCDPISGHTALYWYRQSLGQGLEFLIYFQGNSAPDKSGLPSDRFSAERTGGSVSTLTIQRTQQEDSAVYLCASSLAASGSYEQYFGPGTRLTVT.

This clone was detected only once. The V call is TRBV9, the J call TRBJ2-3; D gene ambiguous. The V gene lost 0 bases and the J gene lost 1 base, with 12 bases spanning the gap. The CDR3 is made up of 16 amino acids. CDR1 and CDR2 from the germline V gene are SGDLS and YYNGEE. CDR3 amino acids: CASSVEAAWGTDTQYF. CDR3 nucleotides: TGTGCCAGCAGCGTAGAGGCAGCGTGGGGCACAGATACGCAGTATTTT. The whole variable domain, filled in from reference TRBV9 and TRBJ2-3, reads DSGVTQTPKHLITATGQRVTLRCSPRSGDLSVYWYQQSLDQGLQFLIQYYNGEERAKGNILERFSAQQFPDLHSELNLSSLELGDSALYFCASSVEAAWGTDTQYFGPGTRLTVL.

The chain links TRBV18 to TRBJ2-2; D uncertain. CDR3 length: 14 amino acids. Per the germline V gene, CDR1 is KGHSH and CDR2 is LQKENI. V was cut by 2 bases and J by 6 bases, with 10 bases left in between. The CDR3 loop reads CASSPNLPPGELFF. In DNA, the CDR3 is TGTGCCAGCTCACCAAATCTACCCCCCGGGGAGCTGTTTTTT.

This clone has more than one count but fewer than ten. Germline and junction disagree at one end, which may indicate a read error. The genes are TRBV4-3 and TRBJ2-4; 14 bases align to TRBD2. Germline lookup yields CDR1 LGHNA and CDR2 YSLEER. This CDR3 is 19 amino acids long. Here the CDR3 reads CASSQERLAGGVAKNSQYF. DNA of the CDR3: TGCGCCAGCAGCCAAGAAAGACTAGCGGGGGGGGTAGCCAAAAACAGTCAGTACTTC.

CDR3 in amino acids: CASNSEGLYEQFF. The CDR3 region has the DNA TGTGCCAGCAATTCGGAGGGCCTCTATGAGCAGTTCTTC. The chain recombines TRBV7-2 with TRBJ2-1; tentative D call: TRBD2 (6 bases). The CDR3 has 13 residues. Trimming cost V 7 bases and J 8 bases, with 15 bases left between them. Germline CDR1 SGHTA, CDR2 FQGNSA. The full variable domain, its missing parts supplied by reference TRBV7-2 and TRBJ2-1, is GAGVSQSPSNKVTEKGKDVELRCDPISGHTALYWYRQSLGQGLEFLIYFQGNSAPDKSGLPSDRFSAERTGGSVSTLTIQRTQQEDSAVYLCASNSEGLYEQFFGPGTRLTVL.

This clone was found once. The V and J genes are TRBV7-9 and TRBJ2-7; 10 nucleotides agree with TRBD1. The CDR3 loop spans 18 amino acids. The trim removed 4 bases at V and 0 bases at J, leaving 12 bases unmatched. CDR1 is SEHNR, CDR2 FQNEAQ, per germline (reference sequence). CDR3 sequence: CASSSTRGTGEASYEQYF. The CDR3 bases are TGTGCCAGCAGCTCTACCCGGGGGACAGGGGAAGCCTCCTACGAGCAGTACTTC.

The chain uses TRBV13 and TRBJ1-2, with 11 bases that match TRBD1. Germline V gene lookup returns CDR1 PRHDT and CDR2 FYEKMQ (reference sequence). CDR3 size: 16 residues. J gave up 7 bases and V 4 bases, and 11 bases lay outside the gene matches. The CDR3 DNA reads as TGTGCCAGCAGCTCCGGACAGGGGGCGAATTTACGTGGCTACACCTTC. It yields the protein CASSSGQGANLRGYTF.